This T cell receptor (beta chain) was retrieved from a study of memory CD4+ T cells and cytomegalovirus serostatus. There are 13 residues in the CDR3. V shed 0 bases, J shed 8 bases, and the junction held 4 bases outside the gene matches. CDR1 is SGHDT, CDR2 YYEEEE, per germline. Regarding this clone: Other DNA sequences from this sample encode an identical CDR3 as well.

The sort gate was single viable CD3+CD4+CD8-CD45RO+ cells for memory CD4+ T cells. The method was immunoSEQ multiplex PCR; TCRdb's version includes in-frame clones alone and lacks a portion of them. The sample lists 80,000 or so clones, roughly 78% occurring once. This TCR was recovered from an adult in good health and CMV-seropositive. The V and J genes are TRBV5-6 and TRBJ1-2, with TRBD1 matching 7 bases. Specimen: memory CD4+ T cells from blood. CDR3 bases: TGTGCCAGCAGCTTGGGTCAGGGGGGCGGCTACACCTTC. It specifies CASSLGQGGGYTF.